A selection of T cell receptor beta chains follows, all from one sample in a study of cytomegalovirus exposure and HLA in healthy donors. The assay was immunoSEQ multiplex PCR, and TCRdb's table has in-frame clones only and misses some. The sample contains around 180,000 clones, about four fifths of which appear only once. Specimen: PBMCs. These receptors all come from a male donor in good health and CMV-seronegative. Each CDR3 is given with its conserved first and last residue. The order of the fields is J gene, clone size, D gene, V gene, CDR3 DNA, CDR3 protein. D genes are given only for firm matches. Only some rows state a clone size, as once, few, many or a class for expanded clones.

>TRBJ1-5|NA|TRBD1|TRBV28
TGTGCCAGCAGCCTGACAGGGGAACAGCCCCAGCATTTT
CASSLTGEQPQHF
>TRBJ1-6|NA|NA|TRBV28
TGTGCCAGCAGTTTGTTCGGGGGAACGGAAAATTCACCCCTCCACTTT
CASSLFGGTENSPLHF
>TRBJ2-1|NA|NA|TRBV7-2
TGTGCCAGCAGCTTAGCTTCAGGGGATGCTGAGCAGTTCTTC
CASSLASGDAEQFF
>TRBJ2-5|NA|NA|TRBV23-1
TGCGCCAGCAGTCAGTTCTGGAGACAAGAGACCCAGTACTTC
CASSQFWRQETQYF
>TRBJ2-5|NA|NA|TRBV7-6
TGTGCCAGCAGCTCATCGTCGCGGGAGACCCAGTACTTC
CASSSSSRETQYF
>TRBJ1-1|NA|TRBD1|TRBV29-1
TGCAGCGTTGAGGACAGGTGGAACACTGAAGCTTTCTTT
CSVEDRWNTEAFF
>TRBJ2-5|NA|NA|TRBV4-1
TGCGCCAGCAGCCTAGGACAGATTCAAGAGACCCAGTACTTC
CASSLGQIQETQYF
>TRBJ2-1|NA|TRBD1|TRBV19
TGTGCCAGTAGTATTTTCCGGGACAGCTCCTACAATGAGCAGTTCTTC
CASSIFRDSSYNEQFF
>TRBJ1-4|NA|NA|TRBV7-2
TGTGCCAGCAGCTTATCGGGGTATAATGAAAAACTGTTTTTT
CASSLSGYNEKLFF
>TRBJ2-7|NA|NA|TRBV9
TGTGCCAGCAGCGTAGGTACTATGGCCTACGAGCAGTACTTC
CASSVGTMAYEQYF
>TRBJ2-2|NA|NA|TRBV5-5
TGTGCCAGCAGCCCGCCCGGACAGTTCCTGAACACCGGGGAGCTGTTTTTT
CASSPPGQFLNTGELFF
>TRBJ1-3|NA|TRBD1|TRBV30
TGTGCCTGGAGTGGGACAGGCTCCTCTGGAAACACCATATATTTT
CAWSGTGSSGNTIYF
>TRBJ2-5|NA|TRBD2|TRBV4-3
TGCGCCAGCAGCCAAGATCGGGGGGGGCTGGAGACCCAGTACTTC
CASSQDRGGLETQYF
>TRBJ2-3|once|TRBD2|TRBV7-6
TGTGCCAGCAGCTTAGCTAGCGGGGGTTCTAGCACAGATACGCAGTATTTT
CASSLASGGSSTDTQYF
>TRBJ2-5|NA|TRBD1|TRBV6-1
TGTGCCAGCAGTGAGGGACAGGGAAGGGAGACCCAGTACTTC
CASSEGQGRETQYF
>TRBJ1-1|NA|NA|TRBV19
TGTGCCAGTAGTATCCAGGACTTGGGCACTGAAGCTTTCTTT
CASSIQDLGTEAFF
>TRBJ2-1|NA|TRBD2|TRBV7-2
TGTGCCAGCAGCCAGCTAGCGGGGCGGGGTGAGCAGTTCTTC
CASSQLAGRGEQFF
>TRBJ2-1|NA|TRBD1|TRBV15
TGTGCCACCAGCAGAGGGGACAGGGGGTACGATGAGCAGTTCTTC
CATSRGDRGYDEQFF
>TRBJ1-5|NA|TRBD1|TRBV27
TGTGCCAGCAGTCCCGGACAGGGGTATCAGCCCCAGCATTTT
CASSPGQGYQPQHF
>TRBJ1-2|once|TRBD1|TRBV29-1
TGCAGCGTCACCCCCGGGACAGGGATTAATGGAGACTATGGCTACACCTTC
CSVTPGTGINGDYGYTF
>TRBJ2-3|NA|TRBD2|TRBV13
TGTGCCAGCAGCTACCGACTAGCGGGATTCACAGATACGCAGTATTTT
CASSYRLAGFTDTQYF
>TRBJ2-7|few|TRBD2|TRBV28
TGTGCCAGCAGTACTGCCGGACTAGCTCGGAACGAGCAGTACTTC
CASSTAGLARNEQYF
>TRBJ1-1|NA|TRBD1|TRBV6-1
TGTGCCAGCAACCTAAAGGGACAGGGGAACACTGAAGCTTTCTTT
CASNLKGQGNTEAFF
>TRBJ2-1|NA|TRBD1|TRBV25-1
TGTGCCAGCAGTGATCGGGACAGATATCCCTACAATGAGCAGTTCTTC
CASSDRDRYPYNEQFF
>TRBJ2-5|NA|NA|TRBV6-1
TGTGCCAGCAGAAGAACCCGGGGGGCGGGGGAGACCCAGTACTTC
CASRRTRGAGETQYF
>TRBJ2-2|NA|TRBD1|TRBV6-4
TGTGCCAGCAGTCCGACAGGGTCGTCCACCGGGGAGCTGTTTTTT
CASSPTGSSTGELFF
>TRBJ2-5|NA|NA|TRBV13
TGTGCCACCGCGGCGGAGGGGGAGACCCAGTACTTC
CATAAEGETQYF
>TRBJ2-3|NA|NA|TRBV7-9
TGTGCCAGCAGCTCCCAGAAAGGAGCTAGCACAGATACGCAGTATTTT
CASSSQKGASTDTQYF
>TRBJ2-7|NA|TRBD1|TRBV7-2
TGTGCCAGCAGCTTAGATAACAGGGGCCGCGAGCAGTACTTC
CASSLDNRGREQYF
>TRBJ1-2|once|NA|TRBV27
TGTGCCAGCAGTCTCAATCCGGGAGCCTATGGCTACACCTTC
CASSLNPGAYGYTF
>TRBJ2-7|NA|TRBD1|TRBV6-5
TGTGCCAGCAGTTACTACCCCAGGGGGCAGGGCGAGCAGTACTTC
CASSYYPRGQGEQYF
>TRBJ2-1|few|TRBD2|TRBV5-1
TGCGCCAGCAGCTTAATAGCGGGGGGGCCTGAGCAGTTCTTC
CASSLIAGGPEQFF
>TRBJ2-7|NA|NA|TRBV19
TGTGCCAGTAGCTCGCCAGGAGGGACAGCGGGCTACGAGCAGTACTTC
CASSSPGGTAGYEQYF
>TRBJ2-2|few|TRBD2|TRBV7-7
TGTGCTAGCAGCCGGACTAGCGGGAGGGCGGGCACCGGGGAGCTGTTTTTT
CASSRTSGRAGTGELFF
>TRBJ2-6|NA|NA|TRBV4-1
TGCGCCAGCAGCAATAGTCCTAGCCGTAGCTTCTCTGGGGCCAACGTCCTGACTTTC
CASSNSPSRSFSGANVLTF
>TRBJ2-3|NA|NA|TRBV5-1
TGCGCCAGCAGCCTGGGCGTCGGGGTTGGGACAGATACGCAGTATTTT
CASSLGVGVGTDTQYF
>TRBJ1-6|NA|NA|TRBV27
TGTGCCAGCAGTTTAGGACTACATCAGCCCCTCCACTTT
CASSLGLHQPLHF
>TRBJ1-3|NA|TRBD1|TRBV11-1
TGTGCCAGCAGACCAACAGGGGGATTTGGAAACACCATATATTTT
CASRPTGGFGNTIYF